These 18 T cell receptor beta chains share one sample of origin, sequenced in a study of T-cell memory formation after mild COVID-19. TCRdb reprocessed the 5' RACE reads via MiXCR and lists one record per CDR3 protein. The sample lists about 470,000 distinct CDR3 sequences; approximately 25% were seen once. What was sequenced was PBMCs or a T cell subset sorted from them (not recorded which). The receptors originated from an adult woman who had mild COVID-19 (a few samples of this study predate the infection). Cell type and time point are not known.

In DNA form, the CDR3 reads TGTGCCACCCGGGACAGTGGGACGAGGGGCTACACCTTC. Protein sequence: CATRDSGTRGYTF. This sequence joins TRBV24-1 and TRBJ1-2, with 7 bases fitting TRBD1. Looked up from germline, CDR1 is KGHDR and CDR2 is SFDVKD. The CDR3 has 13 amino acids. After removal of 9 bases from V and 8 bases from J, the junction contained 11 bases not matched to a gene.

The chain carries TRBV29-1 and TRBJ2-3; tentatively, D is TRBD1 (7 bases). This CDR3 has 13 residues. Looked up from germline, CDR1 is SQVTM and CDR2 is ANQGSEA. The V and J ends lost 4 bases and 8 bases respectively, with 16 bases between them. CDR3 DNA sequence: TGCAGCGTTGCGACAGGGTTGGAGGGTACGCAGTATTTT. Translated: CSVATGLEGTQYF.

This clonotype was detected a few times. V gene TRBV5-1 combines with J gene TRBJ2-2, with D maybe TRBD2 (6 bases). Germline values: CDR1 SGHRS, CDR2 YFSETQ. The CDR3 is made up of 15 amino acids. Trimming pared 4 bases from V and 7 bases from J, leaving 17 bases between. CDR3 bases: TGCGCCAGCAGCCCCAGGGAGTCCGGGGGCGGGGAGCTGTTTTTT. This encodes CASSPRESGGGELFF.

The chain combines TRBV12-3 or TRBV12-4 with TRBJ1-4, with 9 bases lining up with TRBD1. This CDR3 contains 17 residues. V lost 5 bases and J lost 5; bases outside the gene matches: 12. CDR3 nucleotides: TGTGCCAGCAGTCGGTCCCGGGACAGGGATCGGAATGAAAAACTGTTTTTT. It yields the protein CASSRSRDRDRNEKLFF.

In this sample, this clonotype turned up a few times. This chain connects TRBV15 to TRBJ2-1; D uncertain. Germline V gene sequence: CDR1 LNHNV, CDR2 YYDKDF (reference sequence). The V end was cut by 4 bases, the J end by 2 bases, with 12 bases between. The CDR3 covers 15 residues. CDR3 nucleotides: TGTGCCACCAGCAACACATTGGCTGCCTACAATGAGCAGTTCTTC. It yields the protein CATSNTLAAYNEQFF.

The CDR3 DNA sequence: TGTGCCAGCAGCTTAGTCCTTGGACCCTCGGGCGAGCAGTACTTC. Translating gives CASSLVLGPSGEQYF. The chain employs TRBV11-2 and TRBJ2-7; no definite D call. V lost 1 base, J lost 6 bases, and 16 bases lay in between. This CDR3 comprises 15 residues. Germline loops: CDR1 SGHAT, CDR2 FQNNGV.

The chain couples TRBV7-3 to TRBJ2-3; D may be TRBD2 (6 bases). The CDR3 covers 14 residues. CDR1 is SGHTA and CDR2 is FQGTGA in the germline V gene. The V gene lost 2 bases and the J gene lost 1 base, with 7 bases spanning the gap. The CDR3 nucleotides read TGTGCCAGCAGCTTACTAGCGCGCACAGATACGCAGTATTTT. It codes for CASSLLARTDTQYF.

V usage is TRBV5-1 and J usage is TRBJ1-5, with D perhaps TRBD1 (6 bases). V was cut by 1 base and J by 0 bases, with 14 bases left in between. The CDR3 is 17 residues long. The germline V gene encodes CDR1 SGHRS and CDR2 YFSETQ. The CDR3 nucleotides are TGCGCCAGCAGCTTGTTACAGAGGGGGAATAGCAATCAGCCCCAGCATTTT. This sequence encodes CASSLLQRGNSNQPQHF.

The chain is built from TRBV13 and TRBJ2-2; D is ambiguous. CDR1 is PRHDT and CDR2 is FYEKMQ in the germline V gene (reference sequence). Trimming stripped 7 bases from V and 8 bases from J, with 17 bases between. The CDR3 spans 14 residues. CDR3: CASTRMWGRGELFF. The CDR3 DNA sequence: TGTGCCAGCACCCGGATGTGGGGTCGAGGGGAGCTGTTTTTT.

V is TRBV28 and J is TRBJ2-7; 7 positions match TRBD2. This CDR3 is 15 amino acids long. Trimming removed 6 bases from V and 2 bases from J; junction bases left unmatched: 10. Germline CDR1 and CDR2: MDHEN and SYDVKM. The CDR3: CASSLGPSGTYEQYF. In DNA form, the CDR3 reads TGTGCCAGCAGCTTAGGTCCAAGCGGGACCTACGAGCAGTACTTC. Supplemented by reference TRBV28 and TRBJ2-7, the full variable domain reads DVKVTQSSRYLVKRTGEKVFLECVQDMDHENMFWYRQDPGLGLRLIYFSYDVKMKEKGDIPEGYSVSREKKERFSLILESASTNQTSMYLCASSLGPSGTYEQYFGPGTRLTVT.

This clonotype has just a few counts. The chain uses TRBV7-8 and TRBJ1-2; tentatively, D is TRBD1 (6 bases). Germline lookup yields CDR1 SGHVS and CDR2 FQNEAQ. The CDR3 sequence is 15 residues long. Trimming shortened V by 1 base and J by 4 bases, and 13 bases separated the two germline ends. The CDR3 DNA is TGTGCCAGCAGCTTAGGCGGCAGGGGAGGCTATGGCTACACCTTC. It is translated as CASSLGGRGGYGYTF.

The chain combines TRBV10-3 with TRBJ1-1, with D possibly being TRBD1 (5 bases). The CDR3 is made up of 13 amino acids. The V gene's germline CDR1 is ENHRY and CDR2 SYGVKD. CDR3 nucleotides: TGTTCTACCCGGGTCCCTGGGGGCACTGAAGCTTTCTTT. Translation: CSTRVPGGTEAFF.

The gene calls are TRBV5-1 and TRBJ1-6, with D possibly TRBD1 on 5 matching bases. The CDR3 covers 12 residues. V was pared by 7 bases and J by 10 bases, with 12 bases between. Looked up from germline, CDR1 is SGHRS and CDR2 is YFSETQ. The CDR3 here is CASARGDSPLHF. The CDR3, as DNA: TGCGCCAGCGCTCGGGGGGACTCACCCCTCCACTTT.

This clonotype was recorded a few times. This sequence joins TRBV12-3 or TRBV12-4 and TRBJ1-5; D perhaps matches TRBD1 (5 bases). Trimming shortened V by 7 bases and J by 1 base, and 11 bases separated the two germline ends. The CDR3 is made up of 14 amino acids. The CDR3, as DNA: TGTGCCAGCAAACTGGACATCAGCAATCAGCCCCAGCATTTT. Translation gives CASKLDISNQPQHF.

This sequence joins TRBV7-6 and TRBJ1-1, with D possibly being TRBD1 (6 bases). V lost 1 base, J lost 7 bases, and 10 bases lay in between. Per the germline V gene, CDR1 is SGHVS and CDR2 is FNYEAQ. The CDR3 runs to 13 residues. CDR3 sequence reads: CASSLEGQYEAFF. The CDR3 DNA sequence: TGTGCCAGCAGCTTAGAAGGACAGTATGAAGCTTTCTTT. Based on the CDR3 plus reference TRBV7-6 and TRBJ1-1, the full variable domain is GAGVSQSPRYKVTKRGQDVALRCDPISGHVSLYWYRQALGQGPEFLTYFNYEAQQDKSGLPNDRFSAERPEGSISTLTIQRTEQRDSAMYRCASSLEGQYEAFFGQGTRLTVV.

The CDR3 loop is CASSGSSYIQYF. The CDR3 nucleotides read TGTGCCAGCAGTGGTTCTAGCTACATTCAGTACTTC. The chain joins TRBV12-3 or TRBV12-4 to TRBJ2-4; D perhaps matches TRBD2 (5 bases). Deletions cut 5 bases from V and 8 bases from J, with 10 bases between. The CDR3 contains 12 residues.

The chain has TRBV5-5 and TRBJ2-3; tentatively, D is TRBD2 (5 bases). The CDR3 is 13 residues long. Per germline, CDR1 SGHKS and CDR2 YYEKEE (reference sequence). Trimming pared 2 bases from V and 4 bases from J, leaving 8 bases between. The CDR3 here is CASSFRLPDTQYF. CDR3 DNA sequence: TGTGCCAGCAGCTTCAGACTACCAGATACGCAGTATTTT.

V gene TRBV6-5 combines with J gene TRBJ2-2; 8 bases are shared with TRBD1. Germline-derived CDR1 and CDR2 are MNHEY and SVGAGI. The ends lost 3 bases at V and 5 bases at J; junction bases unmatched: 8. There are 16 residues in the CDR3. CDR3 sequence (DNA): TGTGCCAGCAGTTATCCGGGACAGGATACTACCGGGGAGCTGTTTTTT. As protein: CASSYPGQDTTGELFF.